The sequence of this TCR beta chain was determined in a study of T cell responses to AZD1222 COVID-19 vaccine. Points on this clone: What it binds is not known.

Germline V CDR1 and CDR2: SGHVS, FQNEAQ. V lost 0 bases, J lost 4 bases, and 4 bases lay in between. This CDR3 contains 13 residues. Study-wide results and limits: Along spike, vaccine-associated CD4 TCRs were found throughout, with dominance at 160-218 and 743-854.

Some clones are missing from TCRdb's copy, which holds only in-frame ones; the method was immunoSEQ multiplex PCR. The profile shows under 150,000 clones, over 85% of them singletons. This sequence was found in an adult who received the AZD1222 COVID-19 vaccine. Sequences were derived from peripheral blood, sampled 28 days after the second AZD1222 dose. This chain links TRBV7-8 with TRBJ1-5; D remains ambiguous. The CDR3 region is CASSLAWNQPQHF. In DNA, the CDR3 is TGTGCCAGCAGCTTAGCTTGGAATCAGCCCCAGCATTTT.